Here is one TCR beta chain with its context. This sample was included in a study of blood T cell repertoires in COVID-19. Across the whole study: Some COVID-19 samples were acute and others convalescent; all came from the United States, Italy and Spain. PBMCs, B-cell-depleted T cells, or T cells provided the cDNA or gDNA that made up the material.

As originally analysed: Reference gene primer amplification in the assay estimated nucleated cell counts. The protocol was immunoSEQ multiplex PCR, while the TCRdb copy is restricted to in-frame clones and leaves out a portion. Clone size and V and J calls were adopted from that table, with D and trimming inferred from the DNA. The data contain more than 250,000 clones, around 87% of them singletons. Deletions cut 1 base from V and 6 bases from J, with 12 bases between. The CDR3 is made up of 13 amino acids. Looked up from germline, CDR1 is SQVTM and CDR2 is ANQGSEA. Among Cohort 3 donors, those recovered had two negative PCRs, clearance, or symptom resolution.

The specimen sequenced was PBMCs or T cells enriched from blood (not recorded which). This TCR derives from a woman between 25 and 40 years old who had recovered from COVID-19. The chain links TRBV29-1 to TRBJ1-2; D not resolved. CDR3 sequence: CSVEVGGSNGYTF. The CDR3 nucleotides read TGCAGCGTTGAAGTCGGCGGGTCTAATGGCTACACCTTC. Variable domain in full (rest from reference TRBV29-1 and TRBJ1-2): SAVISQKPSRDICQRGTSLTIQCQVDSQVTMMFWYRQQPGQSLTLIATANQGSEATYESGFVIDKFPISRPNLTFSTLTVSNMSPEDSSIYLCSVEVGGSNGYTFGSGTRLTVV.